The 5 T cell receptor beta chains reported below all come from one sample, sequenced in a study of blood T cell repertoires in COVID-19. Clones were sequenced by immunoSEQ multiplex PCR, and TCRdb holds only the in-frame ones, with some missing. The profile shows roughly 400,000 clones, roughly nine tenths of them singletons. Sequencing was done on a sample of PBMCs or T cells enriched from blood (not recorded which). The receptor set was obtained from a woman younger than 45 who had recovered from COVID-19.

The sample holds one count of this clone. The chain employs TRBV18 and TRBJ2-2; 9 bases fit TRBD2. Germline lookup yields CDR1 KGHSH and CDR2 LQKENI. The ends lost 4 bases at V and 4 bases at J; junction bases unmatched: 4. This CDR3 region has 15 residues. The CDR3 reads CASSRREGSTGELFF. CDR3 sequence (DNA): TGTGCCAGCTCACGGCGGGAGGGATCCACCGGGGAGCTGTTTTTT.

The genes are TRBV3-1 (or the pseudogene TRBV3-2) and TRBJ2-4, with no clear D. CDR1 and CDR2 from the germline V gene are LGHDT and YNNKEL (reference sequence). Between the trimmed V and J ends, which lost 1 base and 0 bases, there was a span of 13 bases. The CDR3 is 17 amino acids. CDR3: CASSQVESRLAKNIQYF. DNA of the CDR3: TGTGCCAGCAGCCAAGTGGAGAGTCGTTTAGCCAAAAACATTCAGTACTTC.

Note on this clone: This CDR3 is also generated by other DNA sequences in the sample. The CDR3 is CASSPGLAGGGEQFF. The CDR3 DNA reads as TGTGCCAGCTCACCAGGACTAGCGGGAGGGGGTGAGCAGTTCTTC. V and J are TRBV18 and TRBJ2-1; 15 bases align to TRBD2. Germline V gives CDR1 KGHSH, CDR2 LQKENI. V lost 2 bases, J lost 9 bases, and 2 bases stayed unmatched. The CDR3 runs to 15 residues.

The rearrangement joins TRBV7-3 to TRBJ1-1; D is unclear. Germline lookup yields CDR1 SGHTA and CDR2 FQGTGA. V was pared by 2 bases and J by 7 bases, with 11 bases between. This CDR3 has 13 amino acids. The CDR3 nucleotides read TGTGCCAGCAGCTTATTACGGTCCGGTGAAGCTTTCTTT. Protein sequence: CASSLLRSGEAFF.

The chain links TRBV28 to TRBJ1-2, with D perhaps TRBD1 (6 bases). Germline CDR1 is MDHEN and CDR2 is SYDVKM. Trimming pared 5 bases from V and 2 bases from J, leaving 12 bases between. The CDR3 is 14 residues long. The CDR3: CASSPRTENYGYTF. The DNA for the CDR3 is TGTGCCAGCAGTCCACGGACAGAAAACTATGGCTACACCTTC.